This T cell receptor (beta chain) was recovered during a study of shared clonotypes between healthy human individuals. Genomic DNA (from each subset) was split evenly across several immunoSEQ plates. Original processing methods: ImmunoSEQ yielded junction-only sequences lacking quality scores, so filtering differed. Measured with immunoSEQ multiplex PCR; TCRdb has only the in-frame clones, and not every one. D and trimming were read from the DNA, whereas the V and J calls and clone size are those reported in that table. The sample has around 750,000 clones; under 80% are singletons. Recent acute infections and vaccinations were absent in the healthy HIV-negative adult donors. Germline V gives CDR1 MGHRA, CDR2 YSYEKL. The CDR3 sequence is 16 residues long. V gave up 1 base and J gave up 2 bases, with 14 bases separating them.

This clonotype was sampled from a woman aged 25 to 45 in good health. The V call is TRBV4-1, the J call TRBJ1-2; maybe TRBD1 (5 bases). The sample comprised memory CD4+ T cells sorted from blood. Specified subset: CD45RA-negative fraction. The CDR3 sequence is CASSQGGRGLNYGYTF. CDR3 DNA: TGCGCCAGCAGCCAAGGGGGACGGGGTCTCAACTATGGCTACACCTTC.